The next 19 T cell receptor beta chains were all read from a single sample in a study of cytomegalovirus exposure and HLA in healthy donors. In the PCR, 60 Vbeta and 13 Jbeta primers were used. Using immunoSEQ multiplex PCR, the repertoire was profiled, and TCRdb retains in-frame clones only, with some absent. The data hold 140,000 or so clones, with around 84% observed a single time. Source material: PBMCs. These receptors came from a boy younger than 10 in good health and CMV-seronegative.

This sequence joins TRBV9 and TRBJ1-2, with D perhaps TRBD1 (5 bases). Germline V lookup: CDR1 SGDLS, CDR2 YYNGEE. CDR3 length: 14 residues. The V end was cut by 0 bases, the J end by 5 bases, with 11 bases between. In nucleotides, the CDR3 is TGTGCCAGCAGCGTAGATGACAGCGATTATGGCTACACCTTC. This gives the protein CASSVDDSDYGYTF.

The chain employs TRBV5-5 and TRBJ2-7; D may be TRBD1 (6 bases). Per germline, CDR1 SGHKS and CDR2 YYEKEE (reference sequence). The CDR3 is made up of 16 amino acids. Trimming took off 4 bases at V and 4 bases at J, with 21 bases between the two ends. The CDR3 bases are TGTGCCAGCAGCGGGGGTACAGGGCGCGAGCATTACGAGCAGTACTTC. It translates to CASSGGTGREHYEQYF.

The chain links TRBV11-1 to TRBJ2-5, with TRBD2 matching 12 bases. J was trimmed by 3 bases and V by 4 bases; bases with no gene match: 12. The CDR3 length is 18 residues. In germline, CDR1 is SGHAT, CDR2 FQDESV (reference sequence). The CDR3 bases are TGTGCCAGCAGCTCTCGACTAGCGGGGGTGTCCGCTGAAGAGACCCAGTACTTC. Protein sequence: CASSSRLAGVSAEETQYF.

The gene calls are TRBV11-3 and TRBJ2-3, with 12 bases that match TRBD2. The CDR3 is 17 amino acids. After removal of 1 base from V and 6 bases from J, the junction contained 8 bases not matched to a gene. Germline V CDR1 and CDR2: SGHNT, YENEEA. The CDR3 sequence: CASSLGASGRAPDTQYF. The DNA of the CDR3 is TGTGCCAGCAGCTTAGGCGCTAGCGGGAGGGCCCCGGATACGCAGTATTTT.

Concerning this clone: Its ends do not fully match the called genes, so a read error is possible. The chain employs TRBV19 and TRBJ2-3; TRBD2 might be the D (7 bases). Germline loops: CDR1 LNHDA, CDR2 SQIVND (reference sequence). The CDR3 extends over 18 amino acids. The CDR3 DNA sequence: TGTGCCAGCCCTCAGGGAACACAATCATGGGGGGGCACACATACGCAGTATTTT. It specifies CASPQGTQSWGGTHTQYF.

This chain joins TRBV9 and TRBJ2-7; D possibly corresponds to TRBD2 (6 bases). Germline CDR1 SGDLS, CDR2 YYNGEE. This CDR3 has 14 amino acids. V was clipped by 3 bases and J by 4 bases, with 14 bases between them. As DNA, the CDR3 is TGTGCCAGCAGCGAGGGAGGTTTGGGTTACGAGCAGTACTTC. Protein: CASSEGGLGYEQYF.

The chain carries TRBV6-1 and TRBJ2-3; 10 nucleotides line up with TRBD2. This CDR3 comprises 16 residues. The germline V gene has CDR1 MNHNS and CDR2 SASEGT. V dropped 2 bases and J dropped 0; count of bases not matched to a gene: 2. The DNA of the CDR3 is TGTGCCAGCAGTGAACTACTAGCGGGGAGCACAGATACGCAGTATTTT. Translating it yields CASSELLAGSTDTQYF.

The V call is TRBV5-1, the J call TRBJ2-1; no clear D gene. CDR1 SGHRS and CDR2 YFSETQ come from the germline V gene. The CDR3 extends over 14 amino acids. V dropped 1 base and J dropped 2 bases, with 7 bases sitting between them. This CDR3 reads CASSLQVAYNEQFF. The CDR3 region has the DNA TGCGCCAGCAGCTTGCAGGTGGCCTACAATGAGCAGTTCTTC.

The rearrangement joins TRBV7-9 to TRBJ1-6; D might be TRBD1 (5 bases). Germline V gives CDR1 SEHNR, CDR2 FQNEAQ (reference sequence). This CDR3 is built from 15 residues. Trimming pared 5 bases from V and 6 bases from J, leaving 14 bases between. CDR3 DNA: TGTGCCAGCAGCCCGGGCTGGGGGGGTAATTCACCCCTCCACTTT. This translates into CASSPGWGGNSPLHF.

The chain uses TRBV6-4 and TRBJ1-1; TRBD1 agrees at 9 bases. Trimming took 5 bases from V and 6 from J; bases not matched to a gene: 10. The CDR3 is made up of 15 amino acids. Germline V gives CDR1 MRHNA, CDR2 SNTAGT. The chain's CDR3 is CASSPKQGAGSEAFF. In DNA form, the CDR3 reads TGTGCCAGCAGTCCCAAACAGGGGGCAGGCTCTGAAGCTTTCTTT.

The V gene is TRBV15, the J gene TRBJ1-2, with 8 bases matching TRBD1. The CDR3 length is 18 residues. The junction had 12 bases not matched to a gene; V was cut back by 0 bases and J by 3 bases. CDR1 is LNHNV and CDR2 is YYDKDF in the germline V gene (reference sequence). The CDR3 region has the DNA TGTGCCACCAGCAGAGATTTCGACAGGGGTATTAAGGACTATGGCTACACCTTC. Protein product: CATSRDFDRGIKDYGYTF.

The chain couples TRBV4-1 to TRBJ2-6, with 10 bases aligning to TRBD1. The CDR3 length is 20 residues. With 6 bases clipped from V and 0 bases from J, the junction kept 14 bases outside the gene matches. Per the germline V gene, CDR1 is MGHRA and CDR2 is YSYEKL. The CDR3 nucleotides are TGCGCCAGCAGTCCCGGGGGGGGGACAGGGGCCCTCTCTGGGGCCAACGTCCTGACTTTC. Protein sequence: CASSPGGGTGALSGANVLTF.

The rearrangement links TRBV2 to TRBJ2-7, with 10 nucleotides matching TRBD2. This CDR3 is 16 amino acids long. V gave up 6 bases and J gave up 2 bases; unmatched junction bases: 10. Germline loops: CDR1 SNHLY, CDR2 FYNNEI. The CDR3 DNA reads as TGTGCCAGCAGGTCGATAGCGGGGGGCCTTACCTACGAGCAGTACTTC. Protein product: CASRSIAGGLTYEQYF.

The chain uses TRBV5-4 and TRBJ2-3; 11 nucleotides line up with TRBD2. V shed 7 bases and J 3 bases; nucleotides not matched to a gene: 10. The CDR3 consists of 16 residues. Germline values: CDR1 SGHNT, CDR2 YYREEE (reference sequence). CDR3 nucleotides: TGTGCCAGCCGTCCCGATAGCGGGAGGGCTACAGATACGCAGTATTTT. This translates into CASRPDSGRATDTQYF.

The chain links TRBV6-6 to TRBJ1-3, with D unresolved. In germline, CDR1 is MNHNY, CDR2 SVGAGI (reference sequence). Trimming took off 0 bases at V and 4 bases at J, with 13 bases between the two ends. The CDR3 runs 16 residues. The CDR3, as DNA: TGTGCCAGCAGTTACTCGAATCAGGAGGGAGGAAACACCATATATTTT. This gives the protein CASSYSNQEGGNTIYF.

J is TRBJ1-1 and V is TRBV29-1; possible D gene TRBD1, 6 bases. Germline loops: CDR1 SQVTM, CDR2 ANQGSEA. V was shortened by 7 bases and J by 1 base, with 16 bases between the two germline ends. This CDR3 contains 14 residues. CDR3: CSGRKTGANTEAFF. The CDR3 region has the DNA TGCAGCGGCCGAAAGACAGGAGCGAACACTGAAGCTTTCTTT.

The rearrangement joins TRBV20-1 to TRBJ2-2; 7 nucleotides align to TRBD2. The CDR3 covers 11 residues. J was trimmed by 6 bases and V by 7 bases; bases with no gene match: 2. From germline, CDR1 is DFQATT and CDR2 SNEGSKA (reference sequence). The CDR3 region is CSGEGAGELFF. CDR3 bases: TGCAGTGGGGAGGGCGCCGGGGAGCTGTTTTTT.

The chain combines TRBV5-5 with TRBJ1-2, with 8 bases lining up with TRBD1. CDR1 and CDR2 (germline): SGHKS, YYEKEE (reference sequence). This CDR3 has 17 amino acids. The V and J ends lost 4 bases and 0 bases, in that order; junction bases with no gene match: 11. CDR3 residues: CASSPVPLDRANYGYTF. The CDR3 coding sequence is TGTGCCAGCAGCCCTGTCCCGTTGGACAGGGCTAACTATGGCTACACCTTC.

V is TRBV5-1 and J is TRBJ2-1; a possible D gene is TRBD2 (7 bases). The CDR3 extends over 15 amino acids. Germline lookup yields CDR1 SGHRS and CDR2 YFSETQ. V was pared by 5 bases and J by 5 bases, with 17 bases between. The CDR3 loop reads CASSREGGPHNEQFF. CDR3 bases: TGCGCCAGCAGTAGGGAGGGGGGGCCCCACAATGAGCAGTTCTTC.